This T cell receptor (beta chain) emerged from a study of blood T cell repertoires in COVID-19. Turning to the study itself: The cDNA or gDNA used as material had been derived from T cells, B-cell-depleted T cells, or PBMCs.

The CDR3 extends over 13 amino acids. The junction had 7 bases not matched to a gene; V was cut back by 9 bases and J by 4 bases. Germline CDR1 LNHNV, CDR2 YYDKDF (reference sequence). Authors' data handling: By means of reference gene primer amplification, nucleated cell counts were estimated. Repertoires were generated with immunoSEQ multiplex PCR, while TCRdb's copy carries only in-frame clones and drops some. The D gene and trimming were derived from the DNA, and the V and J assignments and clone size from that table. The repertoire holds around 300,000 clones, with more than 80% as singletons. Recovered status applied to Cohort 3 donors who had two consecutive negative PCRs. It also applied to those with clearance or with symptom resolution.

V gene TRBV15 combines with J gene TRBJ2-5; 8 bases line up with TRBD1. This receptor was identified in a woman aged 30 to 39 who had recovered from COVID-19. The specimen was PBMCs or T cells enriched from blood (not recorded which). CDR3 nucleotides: TGTGCCACTAGGACAGGGACGGGAGAGACCCAGTACTTC. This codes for CATRTGTGETQYF.